Presented here are 30 T cell receptor beta chains from one specimen sequenced in a study of glioma-infiltrating T cells after dendritic cell vaccination. Clones were read by immunoSEQ multiplex PCR, and TCRdb kept only the in-frame ones, dropping some. The data hold about 94,000 clones, with approximately 80% observed a single time. Time point meaning: after dendritic cell vaccination, including at tumor progression/relapse. Sample: blood, taken after dendritic cell vaccination. The receptors were gathered from a human donor with glioblastoma.

The rearrangement links TRBV28 to TRBJ1-5; D is undetermined. Germline lookup yields CDR1 MDHEN and CDR2 SYDVKM. This CDR3 has 14 residues. With 3 bases removed from V and 1 base from J, the gap between germline ends came to 7 bases. CDR3 amino acids: CASSFAQSNQPQHF. CDR3 nucleotide sequence: TGTGCCAGCAGTTTTGCTCAGAGCAATCAGCCCCAGCATTTT. The full variable domain, its missing parts supplied by reference TRBV28 and TRBJ1-5, is DVKVTQSSRYLVKRTGEKVFLECVQDMDHENMFWYRQDPGLGLRLIYFSYDVKMKEKGDIPEGYSVSREKKERFSLILESASTNQTSMYLCASSFAQSNQPQHFGDGTRLSIL.

This clone was picked up a small number of times. V usage is TRBV28 and J usage is TRBJ1-4, with TRBD1 matching over 7 bases. CDR1 MDHEN and CDR2 SYDVKM come from the germline V gene. CDR3 length: 14 residues. The V segment lost 6 bases and the J segment 8 bases; nucleotides outside the gene matches: 9. This chain's CDR3 is CASSLRGLVEKLFF. The CDR3 DNA reads as TGTGCCAGCAGCTTAAGGGGGCTAGTGGAAAAACTGTTTTTT.

The V call is TRBV30, the J call TRBJ2-3; 9 nucleotides align to TRBD2. From germline, CDR1 is GTSNPN and CDR2 SVGIG (reference sequence). The CDR3 loop spans 16 amino acids. V lost 0 bases and J lost 7; bases outside the gene matches: 11. The chain's CDR3 is CAWSVSSGRRTNTQYF. The CDR3 coding sequence is TGTGCCTGGAGTGTATCCAGCGGGAGGAGAACCAATACGCAGTATTTT.

This rearrangement joins TRBV19 to TRBJ1-5; D might be TRBD1 (6 bases). V was shortened by 7 bases and J by 9 bases, with 19 bases between the two germline ends. In germline, CDR1 is LNHDA, CDR2 SQIVND (reference sequence). The length of the CDR3 is 14 residues. CDR3 amino acids: CASMSGTGLVPQHF. The CDR3 DNA follows: TGTGCCAGTATGTCTGGTACAGGGTTAGTGCCCCAGCATTTT.

The CDR3 DNA reads as TGCGCCAGCAGACGGACAGGGTTTTCGGATACGCAGTATTTT. Translated, it gives CASRRTGFSDTQYF. The chain employs TRBV5-1 and TRBJ2-3; TRBD1 agrees at 8 bases. V lost 5 bases and J lost 6; bases outside the gene matches: 8. This CDR3 has 14 amino acids. In germline, CDR1 is SGHRS, CDR2 YFSETQ.

V and J are TRBV28 and TRBJ1-5; D remains ambiguous. There are 16 residues in the CDR3. Trimming cost V 7 bases and J 6 bases, with 22 bases left between them. Germline V lookup: CDR1 MDHEN, CDR2 SYDVKM. CDR3 region: CASTTTGYGQSQPQHF. CDR3 nucleotide sequence: TGTGCCAGCACCACGACGGGGTACGGGCAGTCTCAGCCCCAGCATTTT. Filled out from reference TRBV28 and TRBJ1-5, the complete variable domain reads DVKVTQSSRYLVKRTGEKVFLECVQDMDHENMFWYRQDPGLGLRLIYFSYDVKMKEKGDIPEGYSVSREKKERFSLILESASTNQTSMYLCASTTTGYGQSQPQHFGDGTRLSIL.

This clone is a singleton in its sample. This CDR3 reads CASSRSGRNPNEQFF. The CDR3 DNA reads as TGTGCCAGCAGTCGTAGCGGGAGGAATCCCAATGAGCAGTTCTTC. The chain has TRBV27 and TRBJ2-1; 10 nucleotides align to TRBD2. Germline V gene data show CDR1 as MNHEY and CDR2 as SMNVEV (reference sequence). V trimming: 5 bases; J trimming: 6 bases; junction bases outside the gene matches: 7. This CDR3 comprises 15 residues.

This clone was recorded only once. V is TRBV27 and J is TRBJ2-1; no reliable D call. From germline, CDR1 is MNHEY and CDR2 SMNVEV (reference sequence). V lost 5 bases, J lost 6 bases, and 5 bases lay in between. This CDR3 contains 11 residues. The chain's CDR3 is CASSLFNEQFF. In DNA, the CDR3 is TGTGCCAGCAGTCTTTTCAATGAGCAGTTCTTC.

The chain carries TRBV7-2 and TRBJ1-2, with 8 bases fitting TRBD1. This CDR3 is built from 14 residues. V lost 5 bases to trimming and J lost 3 bases; unmatched junction nucleotides: 5. Germline CDR1 SGHTA, CDR2 FQGNSA. This chain's CDR3 is CASSRQGPHYGYTF. CDR3 DNA: TGTGCCAGCAGCCGACAGGGGCCCCACTATGGCTACACCTTC.

The V call is TRBV5-6, the J call TRBJ1-2; TRBD1 agrees at 8 bases. CDR1 is SGHDT, CDR2 YYEEEE, per germline. This CDR3 is 15 amino acids long. V lost 1 base and J lost 2; bases outside the gene matches: 4. This CDR3 is CASSLQGAKNYGYTF. The CDR3 coding sequence is TGTGCCAGCAGCTTGCAGGGGGCAAAGAACTATGGCTACACCTTC.

The chain links TRBV15 to TRBJ2-7, with 9 bases fitting TRBD1. This CDR3 spans 13 amino acids. Germline loops: CDR1 LNHNV, CDR2 YYDKDF (reference sequence). V lost 3 bases, J lost 6 bases, and 3 bases stayed unmatched. The chain's CDR3 is CATSSRTGVEQYF. CDR3 in DNA: TGTGCCACCAGCAGCCGGACAGGGGTCGAGCAGTACTTC.

This chain uses TRBV5-1 with TRBJ2-5; no firm D call. The CDR3 is 13 amino acids. Trimming left V 2 bases short and J 0 bases short, with 5 bases between. The V gene's germline CDR1 is SGHRS and CDR2 YFSETQ. The CDR3 sequence: CASSFGDQETQYF. CDR3 coding DNA: TGCGCCAGCAGCTTCGGTGACCAAGAGACCCAGTACTTC.

The rearrangement joins TRBV28 to TRBJ2-7, with D possibly being TRBD1 (6 bases). The CDR3 length is 13 residues. In germline, CDR1 is MDHEN, CDR2 SYDVKM. Trimming took off 1 base at V and 7 bases at J, with 11 bases between the two ends. The CDR3 sequence is CASSLLVGTEQYF. As DNA, the CDR3 is TGTGCCAGCAGTTTATTGGTCGGGACAGAGCAGTACTTC.

This clone was recorded once. The chain employs TRBV19 and TRBJ1-1; the match to TRBD1 covers 7 bases. Germline loops: CDR1 LNHDA, CDR2 SQIVND (reference sequence). V lost 10 bases to trimming and J lost 4 bases; unmatched junction nucleotides: 12. This CDR3 has 14 residues. CDR3 coding DNA: TGTGCCACCCTTACAGGGGAAGGAGGCACTGAAGCTTTCTTT. Translated: CATLTGEGGTEAFF.

V gene TRBV2 combines with J gene TRBJ2-7; 8 bases match TRBD1. The junction had 12 bases not matched to a gene; V was cut back by 7 bases and J by 4 bases. Germline CDR1 and CDR2: SNHLY and FYNNEI. The CDR3 runs 15 residues. CDR3 residues: CASTPGWTGRYEQYF. CDR3 sequence (DNA): TGTGCCAGCACCCCGGGGTGGACAGGGAGGTACGAGCAGTACTTC.

The chain is built from TRBV30 and TRBJ1-2, with TRBD1 as a possible D gene (5 bases). CDR3 length: 15 residues. V was shortened by 5 bases and J by 5 bases, with 21 bases between the two germline ends. Germline loops: CDR1 GTSNPN, CDR2 SVGIG (reference sequence). The CDR3 protein is CAWGGEGLFLYGYTF. CDR3 sequence (DNA): TGTGCCTGGGGCGGGGAGGGACTTTTTCTATATGGCTACACCTTC.

The V gene is TRBV9, the J gene TRBJ2-1; 9 nucleotides align to TRBD1. Losses at the gene ends were 3 bases for V and 14 bases for J; bases not matched to a gene: 12. Germline CDR1 and CDR2: SGDLS and YYNGEE. This CDR3 comprises 14 residues. The CDR3 sequence is CASSAYAGTGKEFF. The CDR3 DNA reads TGTGCCAGCAGCGCCTACGCCGGGACAGGGAAAGAGTTCTTC.

The V and J genes are TRBV5-1 and TRBJ1-3; TRBD1 aligns across 8 bases. CDR1 and CDR2 from the germline V gene are SGHRS and YFSETQ. The CDR3 runs to 16 residues. The V and J ends lost 0 bases and 2 bases, in that order; junction bases with no gene match: 4. The CDR3 reads CASSLGPQGAGNTIYF. In DNA form, the CDR3 reads TGCGCCAGCAGCTTGGGGCCACAGGGGGCTGGAAACACCATATATTTT.

This clone was observed a few times. This chain joins TRBV6-6 and TRBJ2-7, with D possibly matching TRBD1 (5 bases). CDR1 is MNHNY and CDR2 is SVGAGI in the germline V gene (reference sequence). The length of the CDR3 is 13 residues. Trimming took off 5 bases at V and 5 bases at J, with 13 bases between the two ends. CDR3 nucleotide sequence: TGTGCCAGCAGTCCGACCGTAGGGGACGAGCAGTACTTC. It encodes CASSPTVGDEQYF.

The chain uses TRBV15 and TRBJ1-5; the D is unclear. This CDR3 comprises 13 residues. Germline V gives CDR1 LNHNV, CDR2 YYDKDF (reference sequence). The ends were cut back, 1 base at V and 7 bases at J, with 8 bases in the middle. The CDR3 DNA follows: TGTGCCACCAGCAGAGTCGGGAACCAGCCCCAGCATTTT. Its translation is CATSRVGNQPQHF.

The V and J genes are TRBV29-1 and TRBJ1-2; TRBD1 matches 8 bases. J was trimmed by 7 bases and V by 7 bases; bases with no gene match: 11. The CDR3 sequence is 13 residues long. The V gene's germline CDR1 is SQVTM and CDR2 ANQGSEA. The CDR3 loop is CSAEQGGRSGYTF. CDR3 coding DNA: TGCAGCGCCGAACAGGGGGGAAGAAGTGGCTACACCTTC.

This clone appeared a single time. The chain has TRBV5-1 and TRBJ1-1; D ambiguous. The V end was cut by 0 bases, the J end by 4 bases, with 16 bases between. Per germline, CDR1 SGHRS and CDR2 YFSETQ. The CDR3 runs 16 residues. The CDR3 sequence: CASSLEFDLPGTEAFF. The CDR3 coding sequence is TGCGCCAGCAGCTTGGAATTCGACCTTCCGGGCACTGAAGCTTTCTTT.

This clone was recorded only once. The chain employs TRBV5-1 and TRBJ2-7; possible D gene TRBD2, 6 bases. Germline values: CDR1 SGHRS, CDR2 YFSETQ. This CDR3 spans 15 amino acids. Trimming removed 4 bases from V and 3 bases from J, with 17 bases in between. This CDR3 is CASSPPSGSRYEQYF. As DNA, the CDR3 is TGCGCCAGCAGCCCCCCAAGCGGGTCACGCTACGAGCAGTACTTC.

In this sample, this clone turned up a few times. This chain joins TRBV5-4 and TRBJ2-7; TRBD2 aligns across 7 bases. With 4 bases clipped from V and 0 bases from J, the junction kept 4 bases outside the gene matches. The CDR3 totals 14 residues. Germline V gene data show CDR1 as SGHNT and CDR2 as YYREEE (reference sequence). CDR3 loop: CASSARGSSYEQYF. DNA of the CDR3: TGTGCCAGCAGCGCGCGGGGGAGCTCCTACGAGCAGTACTTC.

In its sample, this clone was seen a few times. The chain links TRBV5-6 to TRBJ1-1; no clear D. Germline V gene data show CDR1 as SGHDT and CDR2 as YYEEEE. V gave up 2 bases and J gave up 4 bases, with 18 bases separating them. The CDR3 is 16 amino acids. In DNA, the CDR3 is TGTGCCAGCAGCTTCGGGCTTCGGGAATCCGGCACTGAAGCTTTCTTT. This gives the protein CASSFGLRESGTEAFF.

The rearrangement links TRBV10-3 to TRBJ1-2; D unresolved. The CDR3 totals 13 residues. V was clipped by 10 bases and J by 0 bases, with 12 bases between them. From germline, CDR1 is ENHRY and CDR2 SYGVKD. CDR3 region: CATSEGANYGYTF. CDR3 coding DNA: TGTGCCACCTCGGAGGGAGCTAACTATGGCTACACCTTC.

The chain's CDR3 is CASSATGGQPQHF. In DNA, the CDR3 is TGTGCCAGCAGCGCGACAGGGGGTCAGCCCCAGCATTTT. The chain links TRBV7-2 to TRBJ1-5; 9 bases are shared with TRBD1. The CDR3 runs to 13 residues. Trimming took 5 bases from V and 6 from J; bases not matched to a gene: 2. Germline loops: CDR1 SGHTA, CDR2 FQGNSA. Looking up the rest from reference TRBV7-2 and TRBJ1-5 gives the full variable domain: GAGVSQSPSNKVTEKGKDVELRCDPISGHTALYWYRQSLGQGLEFLIYFQGNSAPDKSGLPSDRFSAERTGGSVSTLTIQRTQQEDSAVYLCASSATGGQPQHFGDGTRLSIL.

V gene TRBV5-1 combines with J gene TRBJ2-7, with a tentative D call TRBD1 (6 bases). Per the germline V gene, CDR1 is SGHRS and CDR2 is YFSETQ. With 5 bases removed from V and 1 base from J, the gap between germline ends came to 13 bases. The CDR3 runs to 14 residues. The CDR3 spells CASRITGTSYEQYF. The CDR3 nucleotides read TGCGCCAGCAGAATCACCGGGACATCCTACGAGCAGTACTTC.

CDR3 residues: CASSYLTSYEQFF. CDR3 coding DNA: TGTGCCAGCAGTTACCTGACTAGCTATGAGCAGTTCTTC. The V and J genes are TRBV6-5 and TRBJ2-1; the match to TRBD2 covers 7 bases. Germline assignment: CDR1 MNHEY and CDR2 SVGAGI. The CDR3 has 13 amino acids. Trimming at V came to 2 bases and at J to 8 bases, leaving 3 bases not matched to a gene.

The rearrangement uses TRBV28 and TRBJ1-1; TRBD1 agrees at 11 bases. This CDR3 spans 14 amino acids. The V gene end was trimmed by 3 bases and the J gene end by 5 bases; junction bases not matched to a gene: 2. Per germline, CDR1 MDHEN and CDR2 SYDVKM. The CDR3 spells CASSLGTGGTEAFF. CDR3 DNA sequence: TGTGCCAGCAGTTTGGGGACAGGGGGGACTGAAGCTTTCTTT.